These 26 T cell receptor beta chains came from one sample sequenced in a study of shared clonotypes between healthy human individuals. The method was immunoSEQ multiplex PCR; TCRdb's version includes in-frame clones alone and lacks a portion of them. In the table there are 600,000 or so clones, roughly 98% of which are singletons. The naive CD8 population came from CD45RO-negative cells selected for CCR7, without terminally differentiated effector memory CD45RA+ cells. The sample was naive CD8+ T cells sorted from blood. These receptors all come from a man aged 25 to 40 in good health.

The rearrangement uses TRBV5-1 and TRBJ2-2, with D possibly being TRBD2 (5 bases). This CDR3 is built from 16 residues. Trimming took 3 bases from V and 2 from J, leaving 14 bases between them. Per germline, CDR1 SGHRS and CDR2 YFSETQ. The CDR3 loop is CASSSLEALNTGELFF. Here the CDR3 DNA reads TGCGCCAGCAGCTCCTTGGAGGCTTTAAACACCGGGGAGCTGTTTTTT.

The chain uses TRBV7-9 and TRBJ1-5; D remains ambiguous. Germline-derived CDR1 and CDR2 are SEHNR and FQNEAQ (reference sequence). V lost 4 bases and J 1 base, leaving 17 bases between the germline ends. The CDR3 loop spans 17 amino acids. The CDR3 bases are TGTGCCAGCAGCTCTGCGGCCACAGAATACAGCAATCAGCCCCAGCATTTT. Protein: CASSSAATEYSNQPQHF.

A note on this clone: The sample holds other DNA sequences that translate to the same CDR3. The chain recombines TRBV10-3 with TRBJ2-1; 10 bases map to TRBD1. CDR1 and CDR2 (germline): ENHRY, SYGVKD. V dropped 4 bases and J dropped 7; count of bases not matched to a gene: 1. The CDR3 is 13 amino acids. The DNA for the CDR3 is TGTGCCATCAGTGGGGGACAGGGGAATGAGCAGTTCTTC. The encoded protein is CAISGGQGNEQFF.

The V call is TRBV12-5, the J call TRBJ2-2; TRBD2 aligns across 7 bases. This CDR3 is 15 amino acids long. Trimming at V came to 5 bases and at J to 5 bases, leaving 8 bases not matched to a gene. Germline-derived CDR1 and CDR2 are LGHNT and FRNRAP. CDR3 amino acids: CASGDSGGRTGELFF. The CDR3 DNA is TGTGCTAGTGGTGATTCGGGAGGTCGAACCGGGGAGCTGTTTTTT.

This chain joins TRBV7-9 and TRBJ2-6, with D possibly being TRBD1 (6 bases). CDR3 size: 18 residues. The germline V gene has CDR1 SEHNR and CDR2 FQNEAQ (reference sequence). V was cut by 4 bases and J by 0 bases, with 16 bases left in between. CDR3 loop: CASSSLGTSLSGANVLTF. The CDR3 DNA reads as TGTGCCAGCAGCTCCCTTGGGACATCCCTCTCTGGGGCCAACGTCCTGACTTTC.

This sequence joins TRBV13 and TRBJ2-7; D not certain. CDR3 length: 14 amino acids. The V gene's germline CDR1 is PRHDT and CDR2 FYEKMQ (reference sequence). The V and J ends lost 4 bases and 0 bases respectively, with 10 bases between them. Written as DNA, the CDR3 is TGTGCCAGCAGCTCCCTAGACGGCTCCTACGAGCAGTACTTC. This sequence encodes CASSSLDGSYEQYF.

With respect to this clone: The sample contains more than one DNA sequence encoding this CDR3. The rearrangement uses TRBV7-9 and TRBJ2-7; possibly TRBD1 or TRBD2 for D (5 bases each). This CDR3 is built from 14 residues. The germline V gene has CDR1 SEHNR and CDR2 FQNEAQ (reference sequence). V shed 5 bases and J shed 3 bases, with 14 bases lying between them. The CDR3 here is CASSPSGRSYEQYF. The CDR3 region has the DNA TGTGCCAGCAGCCCGTCGGGACGGAGCTACGAGCAGTACTTC.

This CDR3 is CATSRPRELVTEAFF. The CDR3, as DNA: TGTGCCACCAGCAGACCCCGGGAATTGGTCACTGAAGCTTTCTTT. The rearrangement uses TRBV15 and TRBJ1-1; no firm D call. V dropped 2 bases and J dropped 4 bases, with 14 bases sitting between them. Germline CDR1 and CDR2: LNHNV and YYDKDF (reference sequence). The CDR3 totals 15 residues.

Only one count was recorded for this clone. In DNA, the CDR3 is TGTGCCAGCAGCCGTAAAGTGAGGGGAGACGGAGCTTTCTTT. It yields the protein CASSRKVRGDGAFF. The rearrangement links TRBV5-8 to TRBJ1-1; a possible D gene is TRBD1 (5 bases). Germline V gene data show CDR1 as SGHTS and CDR2 as YDEGEE. CDR3 length: 14 amino acids. V was shortened by 4 bases and J by 10 bases, with 20 bases between the two germline ends.

This clone was detected only once. The chain combines TRBV29-1 with TRBJ1-2, with TRBD1 identical over 9 bases. J lost 3 bases, V lost 7 bases, and 6 bases had no gene match. CDR1 is SQVTM and CDR2 is ANQGSEA in the germline V gene. The CDR3 extends over 13 amino acids. The CDR3 here is CSDRDRADYGYTF. Written as DNA, the CDR3 is TGCAGCGACCGGGACAGGGCTGACTATGGCTACACCTTC.

In its sample, this clone was seen once. The chain links TRBV16 to TRBJ2-7; a weak D match, TRBD2 (5 bases). The CDR3 loop spans 14 amino acids. V lost 4 bases and J 4 bases, leaving 14 bases between the germline ends. Germline CDR1 KGHSY, CDR2 FQNENV. The CDR3 region is CASSPSSRGYEQYF. The CDR3 coding sequence is TGTGCCAGCAGCCCCTCATCCCGAGGGTACGAGCAGTACTTC. The whole variable domain, filled in from reference TRBV16 and TRBJ2-7, reads GEEVAQTPKHLVRGEGQKAKLYCAPIKGHSYVFWYQQVLKNEFKFLISFQNENVFDETGMPKERFSAKCLPNSPCSLEIQATKLEDSAVYFCASSPSSRGYEQYFGPGTRLTVT.

CDR3 sequence: CASSYSTTGEDQPQHF. The CDR3 DNA follows: TGTGCCAGCAGTTACTCGACGACAGGGGAGGATCAGCCCCAGCATTTT. The V and J genes are TRBV6-6 and TRBJ1-5; TRBD1 aligns across 8 bases. This CDR3 spans 16 amino acids. Trimming took 0 bases from V and 5 from J; bases not matched to a gene: 6. Germline lookup yields CDR1 MNHNY and CDR2 SVGAGI (reference sequence).

V usage is TRBV12-5 and J usage is TRBJ2-1, with TRBD1 matching 8 bases. Trimming took 0 bases from V and 7 from J; bases not matched to a gene: 2. The CDR3 runs 14 residues. Looked up from germline, CDR1 is LGHNT and CDR2 is FRNRAP. This CDR3 reads CASGLVTGGNEQFF. The CDR3 DNA is TGTGCTAGTGGTTTGGTAACAGGGGGGAATGAGCAGTTCTTC.

This chain joins TRBV29-1 and TRBJ2-1, with D possibly matching TRBD2 (6 bases). Trimming took off 0 bases at V and 7 bases at J, with 19 bases between the two ends. Germline CDR1 reads SQVTM; CDR2 reads ANQGSEA. CDR3 length: 16 amino acids. DNA of the CDR3: TGCAGCGTTGAAGACCTCGAAGGGACTTTGCGGAATGAGCAGTTCTTC. Translating it yields CSVEDLEGTLRNEQFF.

This chain links TRBV5-1 with TRBJ2-3; D may be TRBD1 (5 bases). This CDR3 is 16 amino acids long. From germline, CDR1 is SGHRS and CDR2 YFSETQ. Trimming shortened V by 4 bases and J by 0 bases, and 15 bases separated the two germline ends. As DNA, the CDR3 is TGCGCCAGCAGCAGACAGACAAGCTCTAGCACAGATACGCAGTATTTT. Its protein is CASSRQTSSSTDTQYF.

This rearrangement joins TRBV2 to TRBJ2-1; a possible D gene is TRBD2 (5 bases). Trimming left V 9 bases short and J 5 bases short, with 17 bases between. CDR1 is SNHLY, CDR2 FYNNEI, per germline. This CDR3 has 14 residues. CDR3 in amino acids: CASDSGLAHNEQFF. CDR3 sequence (DNA): TGTGCCAGTGATTCGGGCCTAGCCCACAATGAGCAGTTCTTC.

This chain joins TRBV10-2 and TRBJ2-7; D could derive from TRBD1 or TRBD2 (5 bases each). This CDR3 has 12 residues. V lost 0 bases and J lost 6, with 6 bases in between. CDR1 and CDR2 from the germline V gene are WSHSY and SAAADI. The CDR3 is CASSESGVEQYF. The CDR3, as DNA: TGCGCCAGCAGTGAGTCGGGGGTCGAGCAGTACTTC.

With respect to this clone: This specimen includes other DNA sequences encoding the same CDR3. The V call is TRBV15, the J call TRBJ2-2; D is undetermined. The germline gives CDR1 LNHNV, CDR2 YYDKDF (reference sequence). This CDR3 comprises 12 residues. The V gene lost 1 base and the J gene lost 6 bases, with 3 bases spanning the gap. The DNA for the CDR3 is TGTGCCACCAGCAGAGTTTCCGGGGAGCTGTTTTTT. Translating gives CATSRVSGELFF.

This chain joins TRBV7-2 and TRBJ2-1; 9 bases align to TRBD1. V was clipped by 1 base and J by 2 bases; unmatched bases: 6. This CDR3 is 17 amino acids long. The V gene's germline CDR1 is SGHTA and CDR2 FQGNSA. The CDR3 here is CASSLVGTGGAYNEQFF. Here the CDR3 DNA reads TGTGCCAGCAGCTTAGTCGGAACAGGGGGCGCCTACAATGAGCAGTTCTTC.

The CDR3 DNA sequence: TGTGCCAGCAGCTCTCCTAGCGCTACCTACGAGCAGTACTTC. This encodes CASSSPSATYEQYF. The chain joins TRBV13 to TRBJ2-7, with D tentatively TRBD2 (6 bases). The germline V gene encodes CDR1 PRHDT and CDR2 FYEKMQ (reference sequence). Trimming pared 4 bases from V and 2 bases from J, leaving 12 bases between. The CDR3 consists of 14 residues. Full variable domain (outside the CDR3, taken from reference TRBV13 and TRBJ2-7): AAGVIQSPRHLIKEKRETATLKCYPIPRHDTVYWYQQGPGQDPQFLISFYEKMQSDKGSIPDRFSAQQFSDYHSELNMSSLELGDSALYFCASSSPSATYEQYFGPGTRLTVT.

This chain links TRBV7-9 with TRBJ1-1; possibly TRBD1 for D (5 bases). The CDR3 consists of 17 residues. CDR1 and CDR2 from the germline V gene are SEHNR and FQNEAQ (reference sequence). V lost 2 bases and J lost 7, with 23 bases in between. This CDR3 is CASSLIPPQLEGSEAFF. As DNA, the CDR3 is TGTGCCAGCAGCTTAATCCCGCCTCAGCTGGAGGGGAGTGAAGCTTTCTTT.

The gene calls are TRBV9 and TRBJ2-3; D perhaps matches TRBD2 (5 bases). The CDR3 loop spans 14 amino acids. CDR1 is SGDLS and CDR2 is YYNGEE in the germline V gene. V lost 4 bases and J 5 bases, leaving 14 bases between the germline ends. CDR3: CASSLGGSGDTQYF. Here the CDR3 DNA reads TGTGCCAGCAGCCTCGGAGGATCTGGAGATACGCAGTATTTT. The full variable domain, rest sourced from reference TRBV9 and TRBJ2-3, is DSGVTQTPKHLITATGQRVTLRCSPRSGDLSVYWYQQSLDQGLQFLIQYYNGEERAKGNILERFSAQQFPDLHSELNLSSLELGDSALYFCASSLGGSGDTQYFGPGTRLTVL.

The J gene is TRBJ2-3, the V gene TRBV2; 8 bases align to TRBD2. V shed 10 bases, J shed 2 bases, and the junction held 5 bases outside the gene matches. The CDR3 loop spans 13 amino acids. The germline V gene encodes CDR1 SNHLY and CDR2 FYNNEI. DNA for the CDR3: TGTGCCAACATAGCGGGACCCACAGATACGCAGTATTTT. It yields the protein CANIAGPTDTQYF.

This clone occurred once. This chain uses TRBV27 with TRBJ2-1, with 7 bases matching TRBD2. V trimming: 7 bases; J trimming: 5 bases; junction bases outside the gene matches: 8. The CDR3 runs to 14 residues. Per germline, CDR1 MNHEY and CDR2 SMNVEV (reference sequence). CDR3 sequence (DNA): TGTGCCAGCATCGGGGGAGGGCCTAACAATGAGCAGTTCTTC. Its protein product is CASIGGGPNNEQFF.

This chain's CDR3 is CASSDPSRIEGQFF. In DNA, the CDR3 is TGCGCCAGCAGTGACCCTTCTCGGATTGAGGGGCAGTTCTTC. This chain links TRBV10-1 with TRBJ2-1; the D gene is possibly TRBD2 (5 bases). The length of the CDR3 is 14 residues. Germline CDR1 WNHNN, CDR2 SYGVQD (reference sequence). Trimming took off 3 bases at V and 12 bases at J, with 18 bases between the two ends.

This chain links TRBV7-9 with TRBJ2-1; D possibly corresponds to TRBD1 (6 bases). The CDR3 is 16 amino acids. V dropped 0 bases and J dropped 4 bases, with 13 bases sitting between them. CDR1 and CDR2 from the germline V gene are SEHNR and FQNEAQ (reference sequence). In DNA form, the CDR3 reads TGTGCCAGCAGCTTAGCGGGACACCTGACGTACAATGAGCAGTTCTTC. Protein: CASSLAGHLTYNEQFF.